The text below deals with one T cell receptor beta chain. This entry belongs to a study of blood T cell repertoires in COVID-19. The CDR3 runs 13 residues. Germline CDR1 is MDHEN and CDR2 is SYDVKM. The germline V and J ends were trimmed by 6 bases and 7 bases, with 15 bases remaining between them. Profiled with immunoSEQ multiplex PCR; TCRdb holds only in-frame clones, not every one. This table holds roughly 110,000 clones, approximately 80% found once. Sequenced: peripheral blood. The sequence came from a man older than 75 with COVID-19, enrolled during active disease. V and J are TRBV28 and TRBJ1-1; perhaps TRBD1 as D (5 bases). CDR3: CASRDTGPVEAFF. CDR3 bases: TGTGCCAGCAGGGATACAGGTCCAGTTGAAGCTTTCTTT.